This T cell receptor beta chain was captured in a study of response to subunit inactivated influenza vaccine. This clonotype was detected ten times or more. What it recognizes is unknown. MiXCR, run by TCRdb on the RT-PCR reads, gives a single entry per CDR3 protein. This table holds around 710,000 distinct CDR3 sequences, approximately 15% found once. Regarding the study as a whole: Authors suggested each seasonal influenza vaccination recruits few new T cells.

Trimming pared 4 bases from V and 2 bases from J, leaving 7 bases between. CDR3 length: 13 amino acids. Germline assignment: CDR1 KGHDR and CDR2 SFDVKD. The genes are TRBV24-1 and TRBJ1-2; D gene unclear. Source: PBMCs from blood, taken 14 to 15 days before vaccination. This receptor was obtained from a man between 50 and 59 years old who received an inactivated influenza vaccine. CDR3 residues: CATSDAGNYGYTF. CDR3 coding DNA: TGTGCCACCAGTGACGCAGGAAACTATGGCTACACCTTC.